This T cell receptor beta chain emerged from a study of T cell repertoires in cytomegalovirus infection. Study-wide points: CMV-specific HLA-C-restricted TCR beta clonotypes dominated the ex vivo response.

TCRdb itself ran the reads through MiXCR, one entry per CDR3 protein. The data hold approximately 500,000 distinct CDR3 sequences, with roughly 34% observed a single time. This clonotype was counted between two and nine times. What it recognizes is unknown. This receptor was taken from a human donor in good health (CMV status not recorded). Some clones in this sample may be carry-over from other donors' samples. The specimen was cultured PBMCs, collected from culture after CMV antigen stimulation.

The CDR3: CSAQYLAGVGNEQFF. The DNA for the CDR3 is TGCAGTGCTCAATACCTAGCGGGAGTGGGCAATGAGCAGTTCTTC. The rearrangement links TRBV20-1 to TRBJ2-1; 10 nucleotides line up with TRBD2. This CDR3 spans 15 amino acids. V was pared by 5 bases and J by 6 bases, with 10 bases of the junction left unmatched. Germline V gives CDR1 DFQATT, CDR2 SNEGSKA (reference sequence).